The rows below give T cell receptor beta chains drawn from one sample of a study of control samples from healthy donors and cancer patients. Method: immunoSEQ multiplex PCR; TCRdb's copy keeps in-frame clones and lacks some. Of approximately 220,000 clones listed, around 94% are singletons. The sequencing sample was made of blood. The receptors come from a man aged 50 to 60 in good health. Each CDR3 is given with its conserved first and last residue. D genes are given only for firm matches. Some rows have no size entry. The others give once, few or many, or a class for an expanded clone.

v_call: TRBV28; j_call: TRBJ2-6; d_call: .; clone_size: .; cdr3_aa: CASRHSSSGANVLTF; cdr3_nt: TGTGCCAGCAGGCATTCCAGCTCTGGGGCCAACGTCCTGACTTTC
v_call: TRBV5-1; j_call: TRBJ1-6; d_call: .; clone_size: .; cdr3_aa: CASSFLDSPLHF; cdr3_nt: TGCGCCAGCAGCTTTCTGGATTCACCCCTCCACTTT
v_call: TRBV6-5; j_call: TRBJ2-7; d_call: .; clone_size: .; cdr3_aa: CASRPPQGFKQYF; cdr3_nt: TGTGCCAGCAGACCCCCCCAGGGGTTCAAGCAGTACTTC
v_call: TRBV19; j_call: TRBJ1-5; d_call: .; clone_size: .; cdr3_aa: CASSIWGYQPQHF; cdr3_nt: TGTGCCAGTAGTATATGGGGTTATCAGCCCCAGCATTTT
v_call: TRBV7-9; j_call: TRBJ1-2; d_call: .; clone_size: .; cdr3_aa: CASSSLDRQNYGYTF; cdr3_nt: TGTGCCAGCAGCTCACTCGACAGGCAAAACTATGGCTACACCTTC
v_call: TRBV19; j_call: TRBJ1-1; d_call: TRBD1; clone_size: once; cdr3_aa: CASSGSARGFAEAFF; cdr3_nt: TGTGCCAGTAGTGGAAGCGCCAGGGGGTTCGCTGAAGCTTTCTTT
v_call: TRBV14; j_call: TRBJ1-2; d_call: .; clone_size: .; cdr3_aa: CASSLTALYGYTF; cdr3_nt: TGTGCCAGCAGCCTGACGGCCCTCTATGGCTACACCTTC
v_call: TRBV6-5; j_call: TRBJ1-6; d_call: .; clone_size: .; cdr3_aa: CASSTRGDSPLHF; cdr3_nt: TGTGCCAGCAGTACCCGCGGGGATTCACCCCTCCACTTT
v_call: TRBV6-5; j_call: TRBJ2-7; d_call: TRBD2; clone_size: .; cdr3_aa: CASSPGTSEYEQYF; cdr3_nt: TGTGCCAGCAGTCCCGGGACTAGCGAATACGAGCAGTACTTC
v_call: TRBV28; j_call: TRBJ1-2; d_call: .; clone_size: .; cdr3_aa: CASRRGLWGASYGYTF; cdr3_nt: TGTGCCAGCAGGAGGGGACTTTGGGGGGCGAGCTATGGCTACACCTTC
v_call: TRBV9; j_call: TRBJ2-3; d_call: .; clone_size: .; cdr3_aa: CASSVGAFNTDTQYF; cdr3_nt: TGTGCCAGCAGCGTAGGGGCTTTCAACACAGATACGCAGTATTTT